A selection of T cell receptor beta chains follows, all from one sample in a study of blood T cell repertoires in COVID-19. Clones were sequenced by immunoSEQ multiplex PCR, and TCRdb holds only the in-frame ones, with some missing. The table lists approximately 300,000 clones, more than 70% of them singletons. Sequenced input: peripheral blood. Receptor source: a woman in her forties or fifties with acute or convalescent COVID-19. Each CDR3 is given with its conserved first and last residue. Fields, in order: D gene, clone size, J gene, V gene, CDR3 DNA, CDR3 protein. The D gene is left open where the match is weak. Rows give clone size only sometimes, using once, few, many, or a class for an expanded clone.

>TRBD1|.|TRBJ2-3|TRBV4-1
TGCGCCAGCAGCCGCCCGAGTACAGGGGCCGGTCGAGATACGCAGTATTTT
CASSRPSTGAGRDTQYF
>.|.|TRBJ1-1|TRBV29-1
TGCAGCGCTGGCAGGACACCGGGCACTGAAGCTTTCTTT
CSAGRTPGTEAFF
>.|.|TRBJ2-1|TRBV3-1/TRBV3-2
TGTGCCAGCAGCCAATCGGGTAATGAGCAGTTCTTC
CASSQSGNEQFF
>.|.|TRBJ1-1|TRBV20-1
TGCAGTGCTAGTAGGCAGGGGAGCACTGAAGCTTTCTTT
CSASRQGSTEAFF
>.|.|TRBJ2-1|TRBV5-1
TGCGCCAGCAGCTTGGCGGCTAGCAGGACCTCGGATGAGCAGTTCTTC
CASSLAASRTSDEQFF
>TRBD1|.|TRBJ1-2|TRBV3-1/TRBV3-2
TGTGCCAGCAGCCCGGGACAGGGGCATGGCTACACCTTC
CASSPGQGHGYTF
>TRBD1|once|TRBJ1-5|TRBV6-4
TGTGCCAATACCGGGACAGGGGTTCAGCCCCAGCATTTT
CANTGTGVQPQHF
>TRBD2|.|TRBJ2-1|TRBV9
TGTGCCAGCAGCGCCTTTCAGACTAGCGGGAGTAGCAATGAGCAGTTCTTC
CASSAFQTSGSSNEQFF
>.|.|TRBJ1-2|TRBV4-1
TGCGCCAGCAGCGACACAAATCTCCCCGTTGGCTACACCTTC
CASSDTNLPVGYTF
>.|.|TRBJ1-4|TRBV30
TGTGCCTGGAGTGACGGTTACGCGTTAAATGAAAAACTGTTTTTT
CAWSDGYALNEKLFF
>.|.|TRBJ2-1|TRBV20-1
TGCAGTGCCGCGGACATGAATGAGCAGTTCTTC
CSAADMNEQFF
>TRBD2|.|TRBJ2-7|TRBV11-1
TGTGCCAGCAGCTTAACGGCGGGAGTCTCCGAGCAGTACTTC
CASSLTAGVSEQYF
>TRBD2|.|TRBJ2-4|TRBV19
TGTGCCAGTAGTATTGGAAGGACTAGCGCCAAAAACATTCAGTACTTC
CASSIGRTSAKNIQYF
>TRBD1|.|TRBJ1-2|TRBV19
TGTGCCAGTAGTATCTCCAGGGGGGACGGCTACACCTTC
CASSISRGDGYTF
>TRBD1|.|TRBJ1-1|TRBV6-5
TGTGCCAGCAGCCAGGGACAGCCGAACACTGAAGCTTTCTTT
CASSQGQPNTEAFF
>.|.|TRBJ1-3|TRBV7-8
TGTGCCAGCAGTCCCTCGGAGGGCTCTGGAAACACCATATATTTT
CASSPSEGSGNTIYF
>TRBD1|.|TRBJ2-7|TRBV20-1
TGCAGTGCTAGTTTACAGGGGAATTACGAGCAGTACTTC
CSASLQGNYEQYF
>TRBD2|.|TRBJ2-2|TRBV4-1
TGCGCCAGCAGCCAAGTCCCGGGACTAGCGGTTACCGGGGAGCTGTTTTTT
CASSQVPGLAVTGELFF
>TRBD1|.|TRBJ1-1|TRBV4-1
TGCGCCAGCAGCCGTATGCTGACAGGGGGCCCCACTGAAGCTTTCTTT
CASSRMLTGGPTEAFF
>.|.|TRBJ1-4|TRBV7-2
TGTGCCAGCAGCTTTGGGTTGGGCGAAAAACTGTTTTTT
CASSFGLGEKLFF
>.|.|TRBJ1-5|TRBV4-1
TGCGCCAGCAGCCCCCCCGGGACATATAATCAGCCCCAGCATTTT
CASSPPGTYNQPQHF
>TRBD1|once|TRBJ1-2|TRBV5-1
TGCGCCAGCAGCTCGACAGGGGGAGAAGAGGGCTACACCTTC
CASSSTGGEEGYTF
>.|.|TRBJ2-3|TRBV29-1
TGCAGCGTTGAAGGGTACAGGGCTAGCACAGATACGCAGTATTTT
CSVEGYRASTDTQYF
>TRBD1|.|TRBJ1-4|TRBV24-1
TGTGCCACCAGTGATCCGGGACAGGGCCCTGAAAAACTGTTTTTT
CATSDPGQGPEKLFF
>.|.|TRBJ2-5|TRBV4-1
TGCGCCAGCAGCCAAGGGACAGCCCGAGCGGTGACCCAGTACTTC
CASSQGTARAVTQYF
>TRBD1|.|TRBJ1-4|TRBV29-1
TGCAGCGTTGCGAGACAGGGGGCGTTGTTTTTT
CSVARQGALFF
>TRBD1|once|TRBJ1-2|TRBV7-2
TGTGCCAGCAGCCCGGACAGGGTCGGCTATGGCTACACCTTC
CASSPDRVGYGYTF
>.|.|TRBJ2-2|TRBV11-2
TGTGCCAGCAGCTTAGTTAAACAGAACACCGGGGAGCTGTTTTTT
CASSLVKQNTGELFF
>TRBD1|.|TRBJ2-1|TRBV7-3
TGTGCCAGCAGCCTAATTGGACAGGGGGCAAAGAATGAGCAGTTCTTC
CASSLIGQGAKNEQFF
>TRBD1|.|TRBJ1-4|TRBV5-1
TGCGCCAGCAGCTTGGAGCTGGACAGGGGTGCGGAAAAACTGTTTTTT
CASSLELDRGAEKLFF
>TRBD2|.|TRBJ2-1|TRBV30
TGTGCCTGGAGTACGCTAGCGGGGGGGCCGGGTGAGCAGTTCTTC
CAWSTLAGGPGEQFF
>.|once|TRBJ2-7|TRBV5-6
TGTGCCAGCAGCGTCTCAGGGGTCCTCTACGAGCAGTACTTC
CASSVSGVLYEQYF
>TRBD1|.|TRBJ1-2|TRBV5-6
TGTGCCAGTCAGGGGGACGACTATTCTGGCTACACCTTC
CASQGDDYSGYTF
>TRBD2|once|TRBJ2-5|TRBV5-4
TGTGCCAGCAGCTTGAAGTTCGGGAGGGCCACGGAGACCCAGTACTTC
CASSLKFGRATETQYF
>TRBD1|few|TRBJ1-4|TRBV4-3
TGCGCCAGCAGCCACCCGGGACAGAGTAATGAAAAACTGTTTTTT
CASSHPGQSNEKLFF
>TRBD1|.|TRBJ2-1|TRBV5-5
TGTGCCAGCAGCCAGCGGACAGGGTCCTACAATGAGCAGTTCTTC
CASSQRTGSYNEQFF
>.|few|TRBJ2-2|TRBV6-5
TGTGCCAGCAGTTACAGCTACACCGGGGAGCTGTTTTTT
CASSYSYTGELFF
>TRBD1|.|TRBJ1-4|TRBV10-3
TGTGCCATCGGATCTCTAGGACAGGGTGGCGAAAAACTGTTTTTT
CAIGSLGQGGEKLFF
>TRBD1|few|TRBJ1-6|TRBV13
TGTGCCAGCAGTTCGAACAGGGGAGGCGGTAATTCACCCCTCCACTTT
CASSSNRGGGNSPLHF
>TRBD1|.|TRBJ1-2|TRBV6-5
TGTGCCAGCAGTTACGATGGGACAGAACTTAACTATGGCTACACCTTC
CASSYDGTELNYGYTF
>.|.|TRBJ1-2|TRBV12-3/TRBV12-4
TGTGCCAGCAGTTCCGAGGGAAAAGGGGGCTACACCTTC
CASSSEGKGGYTF
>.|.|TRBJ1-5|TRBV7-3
TGTGCCAGCAGCTCTGGGGGAGGTCAGCCCCAGCATTTT
CASSSGGGQPQHF
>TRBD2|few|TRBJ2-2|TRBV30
TGTGCCTGGAGTGCCCCGACTAGCGGGGTCACCGGGGAGCTGTTTTTT
CAWSAPTSGVTGELFF
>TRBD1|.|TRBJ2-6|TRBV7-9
TGTGCCAGCAGTTGGGACAGGGGGCGATCTGGGGCCAACGTCCTGACTTTC
CASSWDRGRSGANVLTF
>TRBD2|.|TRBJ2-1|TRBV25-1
TGTGCCAGCACCGGGACTAGCGGGGGGGACTCCTACAATGAGCAGTTCTTC
CASTGTSGGDSYNEQFF
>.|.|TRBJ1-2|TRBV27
TGTGCCAGCAGTTCAAGGGAGGGGGTTTATGGCTACACCTTC
CASSSREGVYGYTF
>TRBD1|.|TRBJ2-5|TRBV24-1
TGTGCCACCAGCGGGAGACAGGGGAAGCAAGAGACCCAGTACTTC
CATSGRQGKQETQYF
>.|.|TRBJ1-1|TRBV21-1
TGTGCCAGCAGCAATAGGACAGGGAAGTACACTGAAGCTTTCTTT
CASSNRTGKYTEAFF
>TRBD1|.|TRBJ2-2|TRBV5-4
TGTGCCAGCAGCGCAGTCGGTTCAGGGGGCACCGGGGAGCTGTTTTTT
CASSAVGSGGTGELFF
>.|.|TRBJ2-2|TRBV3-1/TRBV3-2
TGTGCCAGCAGCCCAGGACTCAACACCGGGGAGCTGTTTTTT
CASSPGLNTGELFF